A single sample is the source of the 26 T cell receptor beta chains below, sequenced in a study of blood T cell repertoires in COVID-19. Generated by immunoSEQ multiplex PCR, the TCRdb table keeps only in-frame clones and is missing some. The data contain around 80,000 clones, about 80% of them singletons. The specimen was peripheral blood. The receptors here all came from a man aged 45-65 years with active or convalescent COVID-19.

This CDR3 reads CSVNGGVRDTQYF. The CDR3 region has the DNA TGCAGCGTCAACGGGGGTGTGAGAGATACGCAGTATTTT. The chain combines TRBV29-1 with TRBJ2-3; the D gene is possibly TRBD2 (6 bases). CDR1 and CDR2 (germline): SQVTM, ANQGSEA. V dropped 6 bases and J dropped 5 bases, with 15 bases sitting between them. The CDR3 spans 13 residues.

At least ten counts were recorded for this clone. CDR3: CASSRRLAGETQYF. CDR3 DNA: TGTGCCAGCAGTCGACGACTCGCCGGGGAGACCCAGTACTTC. This chain joins TRBV6-2 or TRBV6-3 and TRBJ2-5; no clear D. The CDR3 has 14 residues. The germline V gene has CDR1 MNHEY and CDR2 SVGEGT. V was clipped by 5 bases and J by 5 bases, with 15 bases between them.

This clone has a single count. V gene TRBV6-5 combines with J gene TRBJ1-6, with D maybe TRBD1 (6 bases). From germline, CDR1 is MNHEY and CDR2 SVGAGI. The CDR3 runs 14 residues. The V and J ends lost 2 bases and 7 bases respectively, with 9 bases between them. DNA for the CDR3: TGTGCCAGCAGTTACGAGAGGGGGAATTCACCCCTCCACTTT. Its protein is CASSYERGNSPLHF.

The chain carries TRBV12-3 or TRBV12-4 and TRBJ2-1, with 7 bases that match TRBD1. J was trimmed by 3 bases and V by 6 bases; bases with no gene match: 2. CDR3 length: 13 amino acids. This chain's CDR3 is CASRRQGYNEQFF. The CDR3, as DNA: TGTGCCAGCAGAAGACAGGGCTACAATGAGCAGTTCTTC.

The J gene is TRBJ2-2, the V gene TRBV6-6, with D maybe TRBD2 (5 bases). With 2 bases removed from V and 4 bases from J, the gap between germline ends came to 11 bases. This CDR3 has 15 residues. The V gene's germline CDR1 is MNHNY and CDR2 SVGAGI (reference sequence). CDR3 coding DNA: TGTGCCAGCAGTTACGAGGGTAGGGCCACCGGGGAGCTGTTTTTT. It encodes CASSYEGRATGELFF.

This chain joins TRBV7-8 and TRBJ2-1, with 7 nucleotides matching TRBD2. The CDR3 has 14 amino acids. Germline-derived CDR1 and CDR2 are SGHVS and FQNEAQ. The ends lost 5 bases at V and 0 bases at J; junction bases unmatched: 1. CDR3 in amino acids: CASSRDYSYNEQFF. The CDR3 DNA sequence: TGTGCCAGCAGCCGGGACTACTCCTACAATGAGCAGTTCTTC.

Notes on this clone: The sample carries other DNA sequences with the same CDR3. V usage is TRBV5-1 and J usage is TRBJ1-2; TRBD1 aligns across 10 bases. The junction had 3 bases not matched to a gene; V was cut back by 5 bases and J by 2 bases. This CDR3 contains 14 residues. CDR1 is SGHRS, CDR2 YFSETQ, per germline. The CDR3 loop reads CASSPGQGNYGYTF. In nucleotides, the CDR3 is TGCGCCAGCAGTCCGGGACAGGGGAACTATGGCTACACCTTC.

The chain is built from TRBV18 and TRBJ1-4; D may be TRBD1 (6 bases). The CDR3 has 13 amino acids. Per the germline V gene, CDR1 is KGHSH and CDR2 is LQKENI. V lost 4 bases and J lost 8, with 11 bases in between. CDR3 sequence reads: CASSRGQLEKLFF. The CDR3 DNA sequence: TGTGCCAGCTCACGGGGACAATTGGAAAAACTGTTTTTT.

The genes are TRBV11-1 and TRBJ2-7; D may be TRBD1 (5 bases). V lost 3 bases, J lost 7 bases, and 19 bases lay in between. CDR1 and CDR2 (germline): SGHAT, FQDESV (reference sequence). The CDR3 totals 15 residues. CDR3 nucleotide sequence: TGTGCCAGCAGCTTTGTGGCAGGGCTTACCCGGGAGCAGTACTTC. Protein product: CASSFVAGLTREQYF.

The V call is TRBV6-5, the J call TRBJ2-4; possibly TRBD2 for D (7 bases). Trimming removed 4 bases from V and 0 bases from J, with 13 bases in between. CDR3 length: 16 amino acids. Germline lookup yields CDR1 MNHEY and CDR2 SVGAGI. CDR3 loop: CASSLGGALAKNIQYF. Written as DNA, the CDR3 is TGTGCCAGCAGTTTGGGGGGGGCCCTAGCCAAAAACATTCAGTACTTC.

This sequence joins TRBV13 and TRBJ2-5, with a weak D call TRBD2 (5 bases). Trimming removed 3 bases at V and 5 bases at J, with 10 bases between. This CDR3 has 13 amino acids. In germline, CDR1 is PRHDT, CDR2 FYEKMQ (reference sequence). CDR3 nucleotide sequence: TGTGCCAGCAGCTTTCGACGAGGGGAGACCCAGTACTTC. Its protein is CASSFRRGETQYF.

This CDR3 reads CAWSSQGGKLFF. CDR3 nucleotides: TGTGCCTGGAGTAGTCAGGGAGGAAAACTGTTTTTT. This rearrangement joins TRBV30 to TRBJ1-4; possible D gene TRBD1, 5 bases. The CDR3 runs 12 residues. Trimming took off 2 bases at V and 10 bases at J, with 11 bases between the two ends. Germline assignment: CDR1 GTSNPN and CDR2 SVGIG (reference sequence).

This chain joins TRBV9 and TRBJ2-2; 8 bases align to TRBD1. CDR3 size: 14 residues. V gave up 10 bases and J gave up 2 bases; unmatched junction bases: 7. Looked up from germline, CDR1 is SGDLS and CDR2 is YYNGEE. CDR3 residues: CAATTGDNTGELFF. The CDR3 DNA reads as TGTGCCGCAACGACAGGGGATAACACCGGGGAGCTGTTTTTT.

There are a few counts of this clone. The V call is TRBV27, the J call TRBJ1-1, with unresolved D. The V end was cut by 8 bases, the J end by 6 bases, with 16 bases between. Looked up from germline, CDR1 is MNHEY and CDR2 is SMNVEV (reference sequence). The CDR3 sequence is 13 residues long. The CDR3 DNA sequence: TGTGCCAGCTCCCGCAGTACCTTCGCTGAAGCTTTCTTT. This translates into CASSRSTFAEAFF.

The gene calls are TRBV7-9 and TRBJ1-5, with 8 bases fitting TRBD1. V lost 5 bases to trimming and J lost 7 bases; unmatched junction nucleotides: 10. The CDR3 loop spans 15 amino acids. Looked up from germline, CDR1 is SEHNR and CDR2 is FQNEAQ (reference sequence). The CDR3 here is CASSPQGGRDQPQHF. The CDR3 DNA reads TGTGCCAGCAGCCCACAGGGGGGCAGGGACCAGCCCCAGCATTTT.

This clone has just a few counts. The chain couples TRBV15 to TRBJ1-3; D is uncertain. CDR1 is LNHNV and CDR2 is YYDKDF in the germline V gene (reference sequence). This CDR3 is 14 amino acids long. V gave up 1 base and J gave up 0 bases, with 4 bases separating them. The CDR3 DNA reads TGTGCCACCAGCAGAGGAGCCTCTGGAAACACCATATATTTT. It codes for CATSRGASGNTIYF.

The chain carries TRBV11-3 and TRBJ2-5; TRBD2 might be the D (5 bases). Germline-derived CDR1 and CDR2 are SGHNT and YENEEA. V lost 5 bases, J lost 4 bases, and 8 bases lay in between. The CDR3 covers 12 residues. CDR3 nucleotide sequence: TGTGCCAGCAGCCCCGGACTAGAGACCCAGTACTTC. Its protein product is CASSPGLETQYF.

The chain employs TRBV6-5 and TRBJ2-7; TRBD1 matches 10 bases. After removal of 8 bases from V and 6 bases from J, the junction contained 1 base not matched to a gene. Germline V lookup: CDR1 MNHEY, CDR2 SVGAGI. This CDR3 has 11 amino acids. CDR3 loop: CASRTGGEQYF. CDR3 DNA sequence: TGTGCCAGCCGGACAGGGGGCGAGCAGTACTTC.

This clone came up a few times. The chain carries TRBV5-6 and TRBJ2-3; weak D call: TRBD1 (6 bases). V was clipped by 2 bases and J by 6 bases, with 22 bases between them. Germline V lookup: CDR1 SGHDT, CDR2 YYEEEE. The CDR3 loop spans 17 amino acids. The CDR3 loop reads CASSLTLGQSLADTQYF. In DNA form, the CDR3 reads TGTGCCAGCAGCTTAACTCTTGGACAGTCCCTGGCGGATACGCAGTATTTT.

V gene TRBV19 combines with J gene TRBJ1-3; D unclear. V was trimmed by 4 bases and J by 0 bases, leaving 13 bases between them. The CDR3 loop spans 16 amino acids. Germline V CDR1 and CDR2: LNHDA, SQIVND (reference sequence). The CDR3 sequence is CASSTSTDYSGNTIYF. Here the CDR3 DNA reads TGTGCCAGTAGTACCTCGACGGACTACTCTGGAAACACCATATATTTT.

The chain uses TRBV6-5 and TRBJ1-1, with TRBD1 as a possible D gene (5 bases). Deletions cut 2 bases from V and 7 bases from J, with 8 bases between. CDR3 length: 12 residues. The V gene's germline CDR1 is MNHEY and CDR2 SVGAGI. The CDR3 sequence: CASSYQGREAFF. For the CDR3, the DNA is TGTGCCAGCAGTTACCAGGGTCGTGAAGCTTTCTTT.

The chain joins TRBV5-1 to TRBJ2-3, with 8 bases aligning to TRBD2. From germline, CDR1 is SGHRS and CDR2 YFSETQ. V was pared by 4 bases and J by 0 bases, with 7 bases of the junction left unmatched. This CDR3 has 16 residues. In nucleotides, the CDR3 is TGCGCCAGCAGCCGCTACGGGGGGGCAAGCACAGATACGCAGTATTTT. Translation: CASSRYGGASTDTQYF.

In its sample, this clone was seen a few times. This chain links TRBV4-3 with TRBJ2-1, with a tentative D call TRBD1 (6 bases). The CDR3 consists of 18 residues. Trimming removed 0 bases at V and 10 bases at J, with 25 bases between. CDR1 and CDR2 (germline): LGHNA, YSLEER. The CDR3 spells CASSQDRTAPSSEREQFF. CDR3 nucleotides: TGCGCCAGCAGCCAAGACCGGACAGCCCCGTCCTCAGAACGGGAGCAGTTCTTC.

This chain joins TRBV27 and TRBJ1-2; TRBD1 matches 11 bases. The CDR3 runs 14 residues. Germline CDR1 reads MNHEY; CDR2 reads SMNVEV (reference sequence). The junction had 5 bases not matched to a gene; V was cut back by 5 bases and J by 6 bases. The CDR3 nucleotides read TGTGCCAGCAGTCCAAGGACAGGGGGCGATGGCTACACCTTC. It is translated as CASSPRTGGDGYTF.

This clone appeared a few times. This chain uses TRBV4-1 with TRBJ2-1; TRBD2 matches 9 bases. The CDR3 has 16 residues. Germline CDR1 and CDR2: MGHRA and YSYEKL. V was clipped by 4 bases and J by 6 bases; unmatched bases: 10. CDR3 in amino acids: CASSRQMGGGGNEQFF. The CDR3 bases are TGCGCCAGCAGCCGTCAGATGGGCGGGGGGGGCAATGAGCAGTTCTTC.

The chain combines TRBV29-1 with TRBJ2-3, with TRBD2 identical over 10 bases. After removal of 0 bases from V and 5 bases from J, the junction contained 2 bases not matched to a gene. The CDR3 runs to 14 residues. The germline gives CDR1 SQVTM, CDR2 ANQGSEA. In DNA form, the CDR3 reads TGCAGCGTTGAAGAAGCGGGGGGGTTAGATACGCAGTATTTT. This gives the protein CSVEEAGGLDTQYF.